This TCR beta chain was obtained from a study of early T cells in non-severe SARS-CoV-2 infection. Across the study: With bulk RNA from unsorted whole blood as input, sequencing yielded unpaired chains.

This clonotype was seen ten or more times. Its antigen is not known. Overall study findings and caveats: Anti-spike CD8 responses were favored by VDJdb matching, which missed private and CD4 specificities.

Attachment of unique molecular identifiers to individual cDNA molecules was performed. TCRdb called the 5' RACE reads again in MiXCR, with one record for every CDR3 protein. The sample lists roughly 64,000 distinct CDR3 sequences; approximately 11% were seen once. The V end lost 4 bases, the J end lost 2 bases, and 16 bases lay between the germline ends. Per the germline V gene, CDR1 is SGDLS and CDR2 is YYNGEE. This CDR3 spans 16 amino acids. The sequence was collected from an adult who was a healthcare worker with PCR-confirmed SARS-CoV-2 infection or an uninfected control (not recorded which). Sequenced material: whole blood, taken at baseline. This chain joins TRBV9 and TRBJ2-1; either TRBD1 or TRBD2 may fit D (5 bases each). CDR3 in amino acids: CASSPRDPQPYNEQFF. CDR3 DNA: TGTGCCAGCAGCCCGAGGGACCCCCAGCCCTACAATGAGCAGTTCTTC.